These 18 T cell receptor beta chains originate from one sample sequenced in a study of beta chain features in type 1 diabetes. Of the isolated RNA, all was reverse transcribed, and so the sequenced material was expressed TCRB transcripts. TCRdb keeps only in-frame clones here, not all; method: immunoSEQ multiplex PCR. The sample has 200,000 to 250,000 clones, over 9.5% seen once. Sequenced sample: naive CD4+ T cells from blood. Every receptor here comes from a young woman in good health.

The genes are TRBV7-2 and TRBJ2-7; TRBD1 matches 12 bases. With 5 bases clipped from V and 4 bases from J, the junction kept 6 bases outside the gene matches. The CDR3 totals 15 residues. Germline lookup yields CDR1 SGHTA and CDR2 FQGNSA. CDR3: CASSPMGQGAYEQYF. The CDR3 DNA reads as TGTGCCAGCAGCCCCATGGGACAGGGGGCTTACGAGCAGTACTTC.

This clone was counted many times. The chain recombines TRBV7-2 with TRBJ1-5; D not certain. The germline gives CDR1 SGHTA, CDR2 FQGNSA. CDR3 size: 13 residues. V gave up 5 bases and J gave up 7 bases, with 12 bases separating them. The CDR3 region is CASSETFRQPQHF. In DNA, the CDR3 is TGTGCCAGCAGCGAGACATTCCGACAGCCCCAGCATTTT.

This clone was seen a few times. The gene calls are TRBV15 and TRBJ2-6; D is possibly TRBD2 (6 bases). Trimming removed 5 bases from V and 0 bases from J, with 14 bases in between. This CDR3 has 17 amino acids. Germline V gene data show CDR1 as LNHNV and CDR2 as YYDKDF (reference sequence). Here the CDR3 reads CATSLGGIYSGANVLTF. As DNA, the CDR3 is TGTGCCACCAGCCTGGGAGGAATCTACTCTGGGGCCAACGTCCTGACTTTC.

This clone was detected a few times. The chain uses TRBV29-1 and TRBJ1-1; 8 nucleotides agree with TRBD1. The CDR3 sequence is 13 residues long. Germline V lookup: CDR1 SQVTM, CDR2 ANQGSEA. Trimming at V came to 1 base and at J to 5 bases, leaving 3 bases not matched to a gene. This CDR3 is CSVEGTGRTEAFF. The DNA for the CDR3 is TGCAGCGTTGAAGGGACAGGGAGAACTGAAGCTTTCTTT. Based on the CDR3 plus reference TRBV29-1 and TRBJ1-1, the full variable domain is SAVISQKPSRDICQRGTSLTIQCQVDSQVTMMFWYRQQPGQSLTLIATANQGSEATYESGFVIDKFPISRPNLTFSTLTVSNMSPEDSSIYLCSVEGTGRTEAFFGQGTRLTVV.

The rearrangement links TRBV25-1 to TRBJ2-5, with 16 positions matching TRBD2. V gave up 7 bases and J gave up 5 bases; unmatched junction bases: 4. Germline V gene sequence: CDR1 MGHDK, CDR2 SYGVNS. CDR3 length: 15 amino acids. The CDR3 nucleotides read TGTGCCAGCAAGGGACTAGCGGGAGGGCCTGAGACCCAGTACTTC. It specifies CASKGLAGGPETQYF.

In its sample, this clone was seen a few times. The chain employs TRBV4-2 and TRBJ1-5; the match to TRBD1 covers 9 bases. Germline V gives CDR1 LGHNA, CDR2 YNFKEQ. The CDR3 has 14 residues. The V and J ends lost 5 bases and 2 bases, in that order; junction bases with no gene match: 1. The CDR3 sequence: CASSWDRGNQPQHF. The CDR3 DNA reads as TGTGCCAGCAGCTGGGACAGGGGCAATCAGCCCCAGCATTTT.

Only a few counts were recorded for this clone. The rearrangement uses TRBV5-1 and TRBJ2-2; 8 nucleotides align to TRBD1. From germline, CDR1 is SGHRS and CDR2 YFSETQ. The ends lost 5 bases at V and 5 bases at J; junction bases unmatched: 8. The CDR3 loop spans 15 amino acids. CDR3 DNA sequence: TGCGCCAGCAGTCCACGACAGGGGAGGACCGGGGAGCTGTTTTTT. Translating gives CASSPRQGRTGELFF.

This sequence joins TRBV5-1 and TRBJ1-2, with D possibly TRBD1 on 6 matching bases. CDR3 size: 14 residues. The germline CDR1 and CDR2 sequences are SGHRS and YFSETQ. V lost 1 base and J lost 8, with 15 bases in between. CDR3 sequence reads: CASSLWEQGRGYTF. The CDR3 region has the DNA TGCGCCAGCAGCTTGTGGGAACAGGGACGCGGCTACACCTTC. The full variable domain, completed using reference TRBV5-1 and TRBJ1-2, is KAGVTQTPRYLIKTRGQQVTLSCSPISGHRSVSWYQQTPGQGLQFLFEYFSETQRNKGNFPGRFSGRQFSNSRSEMNVSTLELGDSALYLCASSLWEQGRGYTFGSGTRLTVV.

V usage is TRBV4-2 and J usage is TRBJ2-3, with 11 nucleotides matching TRBD2. This CDR3 contains 16 residues. Germline CDR1 and CDR2: LGHNA and YNFKEQ. V lost 4 bases and J lost 5; bases outside the gene matches: 8. CDR3 in amino acids: CASSPLLAGVGDTQYF. In nucleotides, the CDR3 is TGTGCCAGCAGCCCCTTACTAGCGGGAGTTGGAGATACGCAGTATTTT.

This clone was observed a few times. The chain joins TRBV29-1 to TRBJ1-2; 11 bases are a match to TRBD1. The germline V gene encodes CDR1 SQVTM and CDR2 ANQGSEA. This CDR3 is 14 amino acids long. J gave up 3 bases and V 7 bases, and 7 bases lay outside the gene matches. CDR3 DNA sequence: TGCAGCGATACCGGGACAGGGGGACACTATGGCTACACCTTC. Its protein product is CSDTGTGGHYGYTF.

This clone was counted only a few times. This chain links TRBV5-4 with TRBJ1-2; no clear D gene. V shed 0 bases and J shed 4 bases, with 13 bases lying between them. The germline gives CDR1 SGHNT, CDR2 YYREEE (reference sequence). The CDR3 extends over 15 amino acids. CDR3 sequence reads: CASSLAGEFFYGYTF. CDR3 DNA: TGTGCCAGCAGCTTGGCTGGGGAGTTCTTCTATGGCTACACCTTC. Variable domain in full (rest from reference TRBV5-4 and TRBJ1-2): ETGVTQSPTHLIKTRGQQVTLRCSSQSGHNTVSWYQQALGQGPQFIFQYYREEENGRGNFPPRFSGLQFPNYSSELNVNALELDDSALYLCASSLAGEFFYGYTFGSGTRLTVV.

This clone has just a few counts. CDR3 in DNA: TGTGCCAGCAGCTTAGAACAGCTTGAGGGCTACACCTTC. It encodes CASSLEQLEGYTF. The chain has TRBV7-9 and TRBJ1-2; D unresolved. CDR3 size: 13 residues. Germline CDR1 is SEHNR and CDR2 is FQNEAQ (reference sequence). Trimming removed 1 base from V and 8 bases from J, with 11 bases in between.

A few counts support this clone. The chain combines TRBV2 with TRBJ1-1; D is undetermined. CDR1 SNHLY and CDR2 FYNNEI come from the germline V gene. CDR3 size: 11 residues. Trimming removed 2 bases from V and 7 bases from J, with 5 bases in between. The CDR3 region is CASSERVEAFF. As DNA, the CDR3 is TGTGCCAGCAGTGAACGGGTTGAAGCTTTCTTT.

This clone turned up a few times. The rearrangement links TRBV10-3 to TRBJ2-7; 7 positions match TRBD1. The V segment lost 7 bases and the J segment 6 bases; nucleotides outside the gene matches: 9. The CDR3 consists of 13 residues. Germline V lookup: CDR1 ENHRY, CDR2 SYGVKD. CDR3 in amino acids: CAIKGQSTREQYF. The CDR3 DNA is TGTGCCATCAAGGGACAGTCAACTCGCGAGCAGTACTTC.

The chain carries TRBV28 and TRBJ1-5; D is unclear. Germline lookup yields CDR1 MDHEN and CDR2 SYDVKM. Between the trimmed V and J ends, which lost 2 bases and 6 bases, there was a span of 8 bases. The CDR3 extends over 13 amino acids. CDR3 sequence (DNA): TGTGCCAGCAGTTTACGCGAGTCTCAGCCCCAGCATTTT. Its protein is CASSLRESQPQHF. The whole variable domain, filled in from reference TRBV28 and TRBJ1-5, reads DVKVTQSSRYLVKRTGEKVFLECVQDMDHENMFWYRQDPGLGLRLIYFSYDVKMKEKGDIPEGYSVSREKKERFSLILESASTNQTSMYLCASSLRESQPQHFGDGTRLSIL.

In this sample, this clone turned up a few times. The chain combines TRBV19 with TRBJ2-7; 8 bases line up with TRBD1. CDR1 and CDR2 (germline): LNHDA, SQIVND (reference sequence). V trimming: 6 bases; J trimming: 2 bases; junction bases outside the gene matches: 9. This CDR3 is built from 15 residues. The CDR3 reads CASRYRDRSAYEQYF. CDR3 in DNA: TGTGCCAGTAGGTACCGGGACAGGTCCGCCTACGAGCAGTACTTC.

This clone has just a few counts. This chain connects TRBV7-6 to TRBJ1-2, with D perhaps TRBD1 (6 bases). This CDR3 spans 14 amino acids. Between the trimmed V and J ends, which lost 1 base and 9 bases, there was a span of 15 bases. The V gene's germline CDR1 is SGHVS and CDR2 FNYEAQ. The CDR3 DNA sequence: TGTGCCAGCAGCTTAGTGGTCAGGGGATCGCGCTACACCTTC. This gives the protein CASSLVVRGSRYTF.

This clone was counted a few times. The V gene is TRBV13, the J gene TRBJ1-3; D remains unclear. CDR3 length equals 13 residues. The ends were cut back, 6 bases at V and 2 bases at J, with 8 bases in the middle. CDR1 and CDR2 (germline): PRHDT, FYEKMQ (reference sequence). CDR3 residues: CASRPIAGNTIYF. The CDR3 DNA is TGTGCCAGCAGGCCAATAGCTGGAAACACCATATATTTT.